This paragraph covers one T cell receptor beta chain sequence. This specimen comes from a study of T cell changes during pregnancy in multiple sclerosis. CDR3 length equals 16 residues. Germline V gene lookup returns CDR1 SNHLY and CDR2 FYNNEI. V was pared by 6 bases and J by 2 bases, with 12 bases of the junction left unmatched. Produced via immunoSEQ multiplex PCR; TCRdb's table is partial and in-frame only. Of 50,000 or so clones listed, approximately 90% were seen once; the top ten hold around 0.38%. The sequence derives from a female donor with multiple sclerosis, enrolled in a pregnancy study. The chain carries TRBV2 and TRBJ2-7; 8 bases line up with TRBD1. The sequencing here drew on CD4+ T cells from peripheral blood mononuclear cells, taken before pregnancy. The CDR3 DNA is TGTGCCAGCAGAGCCGGGACAGGCGTCAAAGCCTACGAGCAGTACTTC. Protein product: CASRAGTGVKAYEQYF.